This T cell receptor beta chain derives from a study of shared clonotypes between healthy human individuals. Per the germline V gene, CDR1 is SSHAT and CDR2 is FNYEAQ (reference sequence). The CDR3 sequence is 15 residues long. Overall study findings and caveats: Naive subsets tended to show greater estimated richness than memory subsets.

A word on this clone: Its antigen is unknown. At one end the junction does not follow the germline gene, possibly because of a read error.

The assay was immunoSEQ multiplex PCR, and TCRdb's table has in-frame clones only and misses some. The top ten clones hold roughly 24% of a sample with about 700,000 clones, about 91% of them seen once. Naive CD8 cells lacked CD45RO and underwent positive selection for CCR7, leaving out terminally differentiated effector memory CD45RA+ cells. This receptor was taken from a man between 25 and 39 years old in good health. V gene TRBV7-7 combines with J gene TRBJ2-1; TRBD2 is a possible D gene (6 bases). Sequenced input: naive CD8+ T cells sorted from blood. CDR3 protein: CASSPGGFSYNEQFF. DNA for the CDR3: TGTGCTAGCAGCCCTGGGGGGTTCTCCTACAATGAGCAGTTCTTC.